This note documents a single T cell receptor beta chain sequence. These data belong to a study of blood T cells in healthy people across ages. PCR was performed a second time for about 7 to 11 cycles using a sample-barcoded 5' primer and a J-beta primer mix. One entry per CDR3 protein results from TCRdb running MiXCR on the 5' RACE reads. The sample shows hundreds of thousands of distinct CDR3 sequences, more than 50% of them seen only once. Isolating PBMCs gave at least 6 million of these cells per sample. V was trimmed by 4 bases and J by 3 bases, leaving 22 bases between them. CDR3 size: 16 residues. Germline values: CDR1 SQVTM, CDR2 ANQGSEA.

The TCR was taken from a man aged 35 to 55 in good health. The sequenced material came from blood. V and J are TRBV29-1 and TRBJ2-7, with D possibly matching TRBD1 (6 bases). CDR3: CSVVGQFGRGGYEQYF. The CDR3, as DNA: TGCAGCGTTGTTGGTCAGTTTGGCAGGGGCGGCTACGAGCAGTACTTC.